The 3 T cell receptor beta chains below were found in one sample sequenced in a study of Graves' ophthalmopathy and Graves' hyperthyroidism. Investigators amplified TCR beta CDR3 regions from RNA transcripts. HTBI primers served in a first-round RT-PCR, which a second-round multiplex PCR followed. MiXCR, run by TCRdb on the multiplex PCR reads, gives a single entry per CDR3 protein. The sample has under 350,000 distinct CDR3 sequences, 17% seen once; the top ten hold about 12%. Sequencing was performed on peripheral blood. The receptors derive from an adult man with Graves' ophthalmopathy.

This clonotype was seen ten or more times. The chain links TRBV7-6 to TRBJ2-5, with 7 nucleotides matching TRBD1. The CDR3 spans 15 residues. Germline trimming cut 0 bases from V and 4 bases from J; bases unmatched to any gene: 5. The germline gives CDR1 SGHVS, CDR2 FNYEAQ. Written as DNA, the CDR3 is TGTGCCAGCAGCTTAGCGCAGTACAGGGGAGAGACCCAGTACTTC. This sequence encodes CASSLAQYRGETQYF.

The CDR3 is CASSLSGSSWEQYF. DNA for the CDR3: TGTGCCAGCAGTTTAAGCGGGAGCAGCTGGGAGCAGTACTTC. The chain combines TRBV12-3 or TRBV12-4 with TRBJ2-7; 8 bases are shared with TRBD2. V was clipped by 2 bases and J by 7 bases; unmatched bases: 7. The CDR3 consists of 14 residues.

This clonotype was counted many times. The genes are TRBV19 and TRBJ1-1; 8 bases are a match to TRBD1. CDR3 length equals 13 residues. Germline values: CDR1 LNHDA, CDR2 SQIVND (reference sequence). Trimming at V came to 6 bases and at J to 5 bases, leaving 5 bases not matched to a gene. The CDR3 coding sequence is TGTGCCAGTAGGACAGGGGTCGGAACTGAAGCTTTCTTT. Translation gives CASRTGVGTEAFF.